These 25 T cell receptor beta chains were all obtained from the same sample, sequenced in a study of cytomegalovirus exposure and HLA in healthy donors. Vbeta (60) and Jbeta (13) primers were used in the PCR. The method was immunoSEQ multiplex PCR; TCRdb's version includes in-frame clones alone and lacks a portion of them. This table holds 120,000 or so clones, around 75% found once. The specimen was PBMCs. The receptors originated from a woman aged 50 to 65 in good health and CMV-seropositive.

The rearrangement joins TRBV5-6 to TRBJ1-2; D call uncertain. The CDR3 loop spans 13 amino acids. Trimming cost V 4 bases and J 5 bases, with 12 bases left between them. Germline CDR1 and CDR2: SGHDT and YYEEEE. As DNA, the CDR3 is TGTGCCAGCAGCCGAGGAACGGAGTATGGCTACACCTTC. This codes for CASSRGTEYGYTF. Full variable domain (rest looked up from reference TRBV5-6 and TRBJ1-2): DAGVTQSPTHLIKTRGQQVTLRCSPKSGHDTVSWYQQALGQGPQFIFQYYEEEERQRGNFPDRFSGHQFPNYSSELNVNALLLGDSALYLCASSRGTEYGYTFGSGTRLTVV.

This CDR3 reads CASSFPGVGRTTEAFF. CDR3 nucleotides: TGTGCCAGCAGCTTTCCCGGGGTAGGAAGGACCACTGAAGCTTTCTTT. The rearrangement links TRBV7-9 to TRBJ1-1; no definite D call. V lost 3 bases to trimming and J lost 4 bases, with 18 bases between them. CDR3 length equals 16 residues. Germline-derived CDR1 and CDR2 are SEHNR and FQNEAQ (reference sequence).

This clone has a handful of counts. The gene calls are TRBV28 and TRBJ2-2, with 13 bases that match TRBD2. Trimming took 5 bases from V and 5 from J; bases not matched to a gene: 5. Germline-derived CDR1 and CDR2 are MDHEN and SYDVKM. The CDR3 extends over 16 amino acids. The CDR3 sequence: CASSPRLAGGTGELFF. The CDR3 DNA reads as TGTGCCAGCAGTCCCCGACTAGCGGGGGGAACCGGGGAGCTGTTTTTT. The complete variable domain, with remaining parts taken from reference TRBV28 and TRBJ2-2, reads DVKVTQSSRYLVKRTGEKVFLECVQDMDHENMFWYRQDPGLGLRLIYFSYDVKMKEKGDIPEGYSVSREKKERFSLILESASTNQTSMYLCASSPRLAGGTGELFFGEGSRLTVL.

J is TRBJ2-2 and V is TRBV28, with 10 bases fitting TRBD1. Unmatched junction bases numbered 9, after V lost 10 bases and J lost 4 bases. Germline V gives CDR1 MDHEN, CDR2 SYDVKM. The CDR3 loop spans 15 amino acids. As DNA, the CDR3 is TGTGCCACCCGACAGGGGGCAACGGCCACCGGGGAGCTGTTTTTT. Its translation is CATRQGATATGELFF.

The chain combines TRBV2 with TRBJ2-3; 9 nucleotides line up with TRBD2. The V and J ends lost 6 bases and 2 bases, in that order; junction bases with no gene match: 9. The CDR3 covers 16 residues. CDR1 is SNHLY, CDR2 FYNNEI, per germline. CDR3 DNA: TGTGCCAGCAGCCAAACGATAGCGGGGGACACAGATACGCAGTATTTT. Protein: CASSQTIAGDTDTQYF.

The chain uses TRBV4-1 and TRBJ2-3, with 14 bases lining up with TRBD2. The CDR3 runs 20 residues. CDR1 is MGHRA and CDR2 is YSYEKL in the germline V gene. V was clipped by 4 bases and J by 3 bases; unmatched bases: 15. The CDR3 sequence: CASSLTLGTSGGGLTDTQYF. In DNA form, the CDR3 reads TGCGCCAGCAGCCTGACACTAGGGACTAGCGGGGGAGGGTTAACAGATACGCAGTATTTT.

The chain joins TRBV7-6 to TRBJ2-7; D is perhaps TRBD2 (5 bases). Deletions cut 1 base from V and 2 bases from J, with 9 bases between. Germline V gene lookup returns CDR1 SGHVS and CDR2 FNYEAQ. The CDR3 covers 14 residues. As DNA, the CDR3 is TGTGCCAGCAGCTTAGATGCCGGGGCCTACGAGCAGTACTTC. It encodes CASSLDAGAYEQYF.

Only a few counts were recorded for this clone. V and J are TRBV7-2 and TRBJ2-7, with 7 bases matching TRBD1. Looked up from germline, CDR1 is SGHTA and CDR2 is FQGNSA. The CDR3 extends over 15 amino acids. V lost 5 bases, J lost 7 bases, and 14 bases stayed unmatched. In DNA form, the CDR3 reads TGTGCCAGCAGCCTCGCCGGGCAGGGGGTGGGGGAGCAGTACTTC. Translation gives CASSLAGQGVGEQYF. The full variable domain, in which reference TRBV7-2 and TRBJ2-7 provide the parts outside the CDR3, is GAGVSQSPSNKVTEKGKDVELRCDPISGHTALYWYRQSLGQGLEFLIYFQGNSAPDKSGLPSDRFSAERTGGSVSTLTIQRTQQEDSAVYLCASSLAGQGVGEQYFGPGTRLTVT.

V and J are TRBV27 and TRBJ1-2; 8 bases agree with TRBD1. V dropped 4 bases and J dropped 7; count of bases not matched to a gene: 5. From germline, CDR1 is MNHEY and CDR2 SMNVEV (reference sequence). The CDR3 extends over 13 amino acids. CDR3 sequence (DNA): TGTGCCAGCAGTTCAAGGACAGGGATTGGCTACACCTTC. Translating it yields CASSSRTGIGYTF.

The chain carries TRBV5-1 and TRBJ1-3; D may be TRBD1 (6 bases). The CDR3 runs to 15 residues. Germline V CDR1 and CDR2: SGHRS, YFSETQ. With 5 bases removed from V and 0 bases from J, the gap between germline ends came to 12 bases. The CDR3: CASSQDRSSGNTIYF. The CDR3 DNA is TGCGCCAGCAGTCAGGACAGAAGCTCTGGAAACACCATATATTTT.

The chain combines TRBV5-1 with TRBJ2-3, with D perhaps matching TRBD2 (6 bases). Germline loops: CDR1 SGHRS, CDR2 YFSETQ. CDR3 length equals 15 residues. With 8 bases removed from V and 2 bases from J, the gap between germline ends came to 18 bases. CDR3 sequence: CASRGLAEATDTQYF. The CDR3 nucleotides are TGCGCCAGTCGGGGATTAGCGGAAGCCACAGATACGCAGTATTTT.

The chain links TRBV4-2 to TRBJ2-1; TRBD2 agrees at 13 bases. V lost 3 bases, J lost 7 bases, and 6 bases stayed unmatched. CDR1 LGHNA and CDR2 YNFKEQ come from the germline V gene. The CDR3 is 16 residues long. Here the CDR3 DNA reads TGTGCCAGCAGCCAGGAACTAGCGGGGGGGATGAATGAGCAGTTCTTC. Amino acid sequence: CASSQELAGGMNEQFF.

CDR3: CASSLGPGQEFIPPFF. Written as DNA, the CDR3 is TGTGCCAGCAGCCTGGGGCCGGGACAGGAGTTCATCCCACCCTTTTTT. This chain connects TRBV5-6 to TRBJ1-4; 8 nucleotides match TRBD1. The CDR3 runs to 16 residues. The germline gives CDR1 SGHDT, CDR2 YYEEEE. After removal of 4 bases from V and 17 bases from J, the junction contained 22 bases not matched to a gene. The full variable domain, completed using reference TRBV5-6 and TRBJ1-4, is DAGVTQSPTHLIKTRGQQVTLRCSPKSGHDTVSWYQQALGQGPQFIFQYYEEEERQRGNFPDRFSGHQFPNYSSELNVNALLLGDSALYLCASSLGPGQEFIPPFFGSGTQLSVL.

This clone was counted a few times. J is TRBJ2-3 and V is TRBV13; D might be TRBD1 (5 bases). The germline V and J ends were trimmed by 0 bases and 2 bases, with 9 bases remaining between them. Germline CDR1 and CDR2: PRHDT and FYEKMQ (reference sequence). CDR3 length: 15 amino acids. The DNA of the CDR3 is TGTGCCAGCAGCTTAGGGGGGCGCAACACAGATACGCAGTATTTT. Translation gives CASSLGGRNTDTQYF.

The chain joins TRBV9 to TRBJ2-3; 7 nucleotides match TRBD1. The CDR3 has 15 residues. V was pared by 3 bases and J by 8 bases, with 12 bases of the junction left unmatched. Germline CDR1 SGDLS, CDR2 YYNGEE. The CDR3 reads CASSAGQPLVCTQYF. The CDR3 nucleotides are TGTGCCAGCAGCGCGGGACAGCCCCTAGTCTGTACGCAGTATTTT.

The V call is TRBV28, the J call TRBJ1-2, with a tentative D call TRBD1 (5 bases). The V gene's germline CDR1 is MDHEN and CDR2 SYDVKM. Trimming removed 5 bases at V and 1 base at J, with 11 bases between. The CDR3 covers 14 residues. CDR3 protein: CASSPRGGNYGYTF. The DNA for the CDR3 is TGTGCCAGCAGTCCAAGGGGAGGTAACTATGGCTACACCTTC.

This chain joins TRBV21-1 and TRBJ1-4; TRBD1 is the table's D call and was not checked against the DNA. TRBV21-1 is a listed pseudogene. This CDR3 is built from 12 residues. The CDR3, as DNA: TGTGCCAGCAGCAAAGACTTGGGCCAACTGTTTTTT. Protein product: CASSKDLGQLFF.

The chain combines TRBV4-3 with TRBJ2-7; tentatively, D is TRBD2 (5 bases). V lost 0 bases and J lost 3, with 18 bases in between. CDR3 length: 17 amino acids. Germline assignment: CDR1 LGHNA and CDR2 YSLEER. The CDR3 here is CASSQEQSQLGNYEQYF. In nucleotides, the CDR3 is TGCGCCAGCAGCCAAGAACAAAGCCAACTAGGAAACTACGAGCAGTACTTC.

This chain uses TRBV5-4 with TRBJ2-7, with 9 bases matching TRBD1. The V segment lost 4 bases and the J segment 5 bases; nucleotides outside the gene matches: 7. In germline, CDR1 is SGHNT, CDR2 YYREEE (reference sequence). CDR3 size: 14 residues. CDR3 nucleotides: TGTGCCAGCAGCCCGCGGGACAGGGTCAACGAGCAGTACTTC. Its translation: CASSPRDRVNEQYF.

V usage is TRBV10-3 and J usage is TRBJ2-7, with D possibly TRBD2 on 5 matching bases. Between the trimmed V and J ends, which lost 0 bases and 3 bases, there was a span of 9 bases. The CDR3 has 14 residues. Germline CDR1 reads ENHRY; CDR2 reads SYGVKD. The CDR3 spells CAISESGRDYEQYF. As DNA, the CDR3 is TGTGCCATCAGTGAGTCAGGACGGGACTACGAGCAGTACTTC.

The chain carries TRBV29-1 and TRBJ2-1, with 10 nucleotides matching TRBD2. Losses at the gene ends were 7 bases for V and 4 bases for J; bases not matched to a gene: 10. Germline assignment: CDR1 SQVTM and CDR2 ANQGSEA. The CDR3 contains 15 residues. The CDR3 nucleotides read TGCAGCGCTCCGGGACTAGCGAGCCTGTACAATGAGCAGTTCTTC. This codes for CSAPGLASLYNEQFF.

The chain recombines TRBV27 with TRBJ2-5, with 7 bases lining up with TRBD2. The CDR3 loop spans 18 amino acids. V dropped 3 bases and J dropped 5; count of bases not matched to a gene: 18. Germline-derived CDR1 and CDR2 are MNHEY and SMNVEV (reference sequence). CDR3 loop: CASSFRAGVRHVGETQYF. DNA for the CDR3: TGTGCCAGCAGTTTTCGGGCGGGAGTGAGGCACGTAGGGGAGACCCAGTACTTC.

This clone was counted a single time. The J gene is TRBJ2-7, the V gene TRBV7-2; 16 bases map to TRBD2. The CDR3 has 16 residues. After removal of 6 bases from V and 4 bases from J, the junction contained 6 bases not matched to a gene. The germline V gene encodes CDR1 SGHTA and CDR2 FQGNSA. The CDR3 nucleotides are TGTGCCAGCAGACTCGGGACTAGCGGGGGGGCTTACGAGCAGTACTTC. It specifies CASRLGTSGGAYEQYF.

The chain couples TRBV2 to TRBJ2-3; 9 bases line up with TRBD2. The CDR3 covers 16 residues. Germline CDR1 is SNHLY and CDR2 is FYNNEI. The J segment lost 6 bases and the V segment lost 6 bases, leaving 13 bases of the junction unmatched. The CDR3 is CASSSGLAIVSDTQYF. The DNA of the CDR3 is TGTGCCAGCAGCTCAGGACTAGCGATAGTATCGGATACGCAGTATTTT.

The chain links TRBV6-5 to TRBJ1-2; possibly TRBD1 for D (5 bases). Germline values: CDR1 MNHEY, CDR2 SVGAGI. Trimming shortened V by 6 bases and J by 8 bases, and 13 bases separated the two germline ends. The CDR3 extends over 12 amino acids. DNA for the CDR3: TGTGCCAGCAGCCGGACACGCGAGGGCTACACCTTC. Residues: CASSRTREGYTF.